Shown below are 16 T cell receptor beta chains from a single sample sequenced in a study of glioma-infiltrating T cells. TCR alpha and beta CDR3 regions were amplified from RNA using iRepertoire nested multiplex PCR. TCRdb called the multiplex PCR reads again in MiXCR, with one record for every CDR3 protein. Here the sample spans a few hundred thousand distinct CDR3 sequences, about two fifths being singletons. The sample comprised glioma tissue, nonneoplastic brain tissue, or PBMCs (not recorded which). The receptor set was obtained from a human donor with low-grade glioma or glioblastoma, undergoing nonglioma brain surgery, or in good health (not recorded which).

This clonotype came up a few times. The chain employs TRBV4-3 and TRBJ2-1; D could derive from TRBD1 or TRBD2 (5 bases each). V lost 4 bases and J 5 bases, leaving 18 bases between the germline ends. The germline gives CDR1 LGHNA, CDR2 YSLEER. The CDR3 runs 16 residues. The DNA of the CDR3 is TGCGCCAGCAGCCCCCAACTAGGGGCCAAGAACAATGAGCAGTTCTTC. Encoded protein: CASSPQLGAKNNEQFF.

This clonotype has a handful of counts. The chain combines TRBV28 with TRBJ2-7, with 10 bases that match TRBD2. The CDR3 loop spans 14 amino acids. V shed 6 bases and J 3 bases; nucleotides not matched to a gene: 5. Germline lookup yields CDR1 MDHEN and CDR2 SYDVKM. CDR3: CASSLLAGDYEQYF. For the CDR3, the DNA is TGTGCCAGCAGCCTTCTAGCGGGAGACTACGAGCAGTACTTC.

On this clonotype: This may arise from a read error, as a much more abundant clone is one base away. The genes are TRBV7-3 and TRBJ2-2; 10 bases align to TRBD2. CDR1 and CDR2 (germline): SGHTA, FQGTGA. The CDR3 length is 17 residues. The CDR3 nucleotides read TGTGCCACCAGCTTATTGAAGAGCGGGAGGGAAGCCGGGGAGCTGTTTTTT. Residues: CATSLLKSGREAGELFF. Filled out from reference TRBV7-3 and TRBJ2-2, the complete variable domain reads GAGVSQTPSNKVTEKGKYVELRCDPISGHTALYWYRQSLGQGPEFLIYFQGTGAADDSGLPNDRFFAVRPEGSVSTLKIQRTERGDSAVYLCATSLLKSGREAGELFFGEGSRLTVL.

The chain has TRBV27 and TRBJ2-7, with 9 bases identical to TRBD1. Unmatched junction bases numbered 11, after V lost 6 bases and J lost 5 bases. Germline CDR1 and CDR2: MNHEY and SMNVEV (reference sequence). This CDR3 is 15 amino acids long. CDR3 region: CASSPPGQGSNEQYF. The DNA of the CDR3 is TGTGCCAGCAGCCCCCCAGGACAGGGGTCCAACGAGCAGTACTTC.

This clonotype was detected a few times. The J gene is TRBJ2-3, the V gene TRBV7-9; the match to TRBD2 covers 11 bases. Germline V gene sequence: CDR1 SEHNR, CDR2 FQNEAQ (reference sequence). The CDR3 contains 15 residues. V lost 4 bases, J lost 4 bases, and 4 bases stayed unmatched. The CDR3 nucleotides read TGTGCCAGCAGCTCTAGCGGGAGGAACTCAGATACGCAGTATTTT. Its translation is CASSSSGRNSDTQYF.

The chain recombines TRBV28 with TRBJ1-1; D is undetermined. The CDR3 runs to 13 residues. V was cut by 7 bases and J by 0 bases, with 9 bases left in between. Looked up from germline, CDR1 is MDHEN and CDR2 is SYDVKM. Here the CDR3 reads CASKDRLNTEAFF. DNA of the CDR3: TGTGCCAGCAAAGATCGATTGAACACTGAAGCTTTCTTT.

This clonotype was seen once. A much more abundant neighbour one base away suggests this may be a read error. The gene calls are TRBV6-1 and TRBJ2-5, with a tentative D call TRBD2 (5 bases). Germline CDR1 is MNHNS and CDR2 is SASEGT. The V end lost 10 bases, the J end lost 3 bases, and 21 bases lay between the germline ends. This CDR3 region has 15 residues. The CDR3 region is CATFPCGPIKETQYF. As DNA, the CDR3 is TGTGCCACCTTCCCCTGCGGGCCTATAAAAGAGACCCAGTACTTC.

The rearrangement links TRBV20-1 to TRBJ2-7; D possibly corresponds to TRBD1 (5 bases). V was pared by 0 bases and J by 2 bases, with 11 bases between. The CDR3 extends over 14 amino acids. The germline V gene encodes CDR1 DFQATT and CDR2 SNEGSKA (reference sequence). The CDR3 bases are TGCAGTGCTAGAGATGACAGTAGAACCTACGAGCAGTACTTC. Its translation: CSARDDSRTYEQYF.

V and J are TRBV20-1 and TRBJ2-1; D perhaps matches TRBD2 (6 bases). The CDR3 covers 15 residues. Trimming shortened V by 3 bases and J by 3 bases, and 15 bases separated the two germline ends. Germline V gene sequence: CDR1 DFQATT, CDR2 SNEGSKA (reference sequence). The CDR3 sequence: CSASDGSSLYNEQFF. CDR3 DNA sequence: TGCAGTGCTAGTGACGGGAGTTCCCTCTACAATGAGCAGTTCTTC.

The rearrangement uses TRBV5-4 and TRBJ1-2; no clear D. V lost 5 bases, J lost 4 bases, and 18 bases lay in between. CDR1 and CDR2 (germline): SGHNT, YYREEE (reference sequence). This CDR3 contains 15 residues. The CDR3 DNA follows: TGTGCCAGCAGTTCCGGAATGGGCCTCCTCTATGGCTACACCTTC. It yields the protein CASSSGMGLLYGYTF.

The chain employs TRBV4-1 and TRBJ1-1; D gene uncertain. Trimming pared 4 bases from V and 1 base from J, leaving 13 bases between. The CDR3 is 15 amino acids. CDR1 is MGHRA, CDR2 YSYEKL, per germline. The CDR3 spells CASSPPRRGNTEAFF. In nucleotides, the CDR3 is TGCGCCAGCAGCCCCCCTCGTCGGGGGAACACTGAAGCTTTCTTT.

The chain is built from TRBV4-1 and TRBJ2-7, with a possible D match to TRBD2 (5 bases). The CDR3 spans 14 residues. Trimming stripped 6 bases from V and 0 bases from J, with 12 bases between. Germline loops: CDR1 MGHRA, CDR2 YSYEKL. The CDR3, as DNA: TGCGCCAGCAGACATGGACTGTACTCCTACGAGCAGTACTTC. Translation: CASRHGLYSYEQYF.

The genes are TRBV4-1 and TRBJ2-1; 8 positions agree with TRBD2. Unmatched junction bases numbered 11, after V lost 4 bases and J lost 3 bases. CDR1 MGHRA and CDR2 YSYEKL come from the germline V gene. This CDR3 region has 17 residues. The CDR3 bases are TGCGCCAGCAGCCGTAAAAGTCTCCGGGAGGGCTACAATGAGCAGTTCTTC. Translating gives CASSRKSLREGYNEQFF.

This clonotype was counted at least ten times. The CDR3, as DNA: TGTGCCAGCAGTTACTCCCCCACCTACAATGAGCAGTTCTTC. Translating gives CASSYSPTYNEQFF. This chain joins TRBV6-2 or TRBV6-3 and TRBJ2-1; no reliable D call. The CDR3 has 14 amino acids. V lost 0 bases and J 2 bases, leaving 5 bases between the germline ends. Germline CDR1 MNHEY, CDR2 SVGEGT.

A note on this clonotype: This sequence may be a read error, since a much larger clone differs from it by one base. The conserved phenylalanine or tryptophan normally closing the CDR3 is absent here, so this likely arose from a read error. The rearrangement uses TRBV15 and TRBJ1-1; tentative D call: TRBD1 (6 bases). Deletions cut 0 bases from V and 3 bases from J, with 20 bases between. The CDR3 has 18 amino acids. From germline, CDR1 is LNHNV and CDR2 YYDKDF (reference sequence). The CDR3 is CATSRDREAGHIDTEAFS. The CDR3, as DNA: TGTGCCACCAGCAGAGATAGAGAGGCGGGACATATAGACACTGAAGCTTTCTCT.

V usage is TRBV4-1 and J usage is TRBJ2-7; D is uncertain. V was clipped by 4 bases and J by 0 bases, with 16 bases between them. This CDR3 region has 16 residues. Germline CDR1 MGHRA, CDR2 YSYEKL. The CDR3 DNA reads as TGCGCCAGCAGCCGTCGAGAAACGGAGAGCTCCTACGAGCAGTACTTC. Translation: CASSRRETESSYEQYF.